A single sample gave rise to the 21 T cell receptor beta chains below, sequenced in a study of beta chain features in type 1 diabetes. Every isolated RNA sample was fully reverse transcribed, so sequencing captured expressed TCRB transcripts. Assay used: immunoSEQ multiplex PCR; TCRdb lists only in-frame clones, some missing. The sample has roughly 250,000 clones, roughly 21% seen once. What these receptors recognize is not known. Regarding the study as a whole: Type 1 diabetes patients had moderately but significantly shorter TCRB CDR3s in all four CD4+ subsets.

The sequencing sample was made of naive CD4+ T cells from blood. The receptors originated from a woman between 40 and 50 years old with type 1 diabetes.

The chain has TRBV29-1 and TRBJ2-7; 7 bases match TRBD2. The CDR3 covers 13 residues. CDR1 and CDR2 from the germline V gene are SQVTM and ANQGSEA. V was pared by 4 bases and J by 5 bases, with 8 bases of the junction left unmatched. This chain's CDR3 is CSVGFRGGHEQYF. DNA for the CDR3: TGCAGCGTTGGATTTCGGGGAGGGCACGAGCAGTACTTC.

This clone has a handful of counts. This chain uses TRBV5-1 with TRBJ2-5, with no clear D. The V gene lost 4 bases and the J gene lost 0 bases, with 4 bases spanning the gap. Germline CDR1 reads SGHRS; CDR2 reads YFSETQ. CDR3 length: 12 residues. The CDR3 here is CASSVNQETQYF. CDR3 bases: TGCGCCAGCAGCGTAAACCAAGAGACCCAGTACTTC.

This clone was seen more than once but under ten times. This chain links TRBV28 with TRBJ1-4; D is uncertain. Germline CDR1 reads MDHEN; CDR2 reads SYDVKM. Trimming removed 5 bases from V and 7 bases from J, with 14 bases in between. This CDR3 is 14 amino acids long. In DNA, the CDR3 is TGTGCCAGCAGTCCGCAGTCACTACTTGAAAAACTGTTTTTT. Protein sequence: CASSPQSLLEKLFF.

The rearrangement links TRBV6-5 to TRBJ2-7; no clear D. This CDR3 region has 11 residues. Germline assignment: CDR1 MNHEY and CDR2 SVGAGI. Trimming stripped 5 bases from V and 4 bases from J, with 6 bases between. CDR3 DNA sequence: TGTGCCAGCAGTCCTTCGTACGAGCAGTACTTC. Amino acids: CASSPSYEQYF.

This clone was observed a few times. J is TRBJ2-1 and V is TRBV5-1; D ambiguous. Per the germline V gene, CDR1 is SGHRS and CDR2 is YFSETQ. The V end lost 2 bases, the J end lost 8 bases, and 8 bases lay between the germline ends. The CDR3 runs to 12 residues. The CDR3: CASSLGVHEQFF. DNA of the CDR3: TGCGCCAGCAGCTTAGGAGTCCATGAGCAGTTCTTC.

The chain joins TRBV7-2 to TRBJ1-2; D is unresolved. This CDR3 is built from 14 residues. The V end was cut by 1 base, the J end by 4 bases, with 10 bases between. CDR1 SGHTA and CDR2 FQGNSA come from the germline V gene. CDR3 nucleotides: TGTGCCAGCAGCTTAGTGGAGCCCCCCTATGGCTACACCTTC. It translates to CASSLVEPPYGYTF.

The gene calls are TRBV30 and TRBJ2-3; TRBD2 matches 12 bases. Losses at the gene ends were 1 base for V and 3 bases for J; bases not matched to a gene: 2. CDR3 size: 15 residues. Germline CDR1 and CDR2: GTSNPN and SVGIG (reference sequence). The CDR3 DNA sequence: TGTGCCTGGAGTGGAACTAGCGGGAGGACAGATACGCAGTATTTT. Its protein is CAWSGTSGRTDTQYF.

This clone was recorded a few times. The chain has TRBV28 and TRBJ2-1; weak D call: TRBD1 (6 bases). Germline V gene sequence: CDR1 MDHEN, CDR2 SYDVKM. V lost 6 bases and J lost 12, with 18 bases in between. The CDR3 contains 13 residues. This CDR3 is CASRGATLSSQFF. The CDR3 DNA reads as TGTGCCAGCAGGGGGGCCACTCTATCCTCGCAGTTCTTC.

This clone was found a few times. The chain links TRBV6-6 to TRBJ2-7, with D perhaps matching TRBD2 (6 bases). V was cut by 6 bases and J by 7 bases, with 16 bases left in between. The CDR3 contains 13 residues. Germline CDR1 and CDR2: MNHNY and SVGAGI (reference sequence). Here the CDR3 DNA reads TGTGCCAGCAGCCAGAGGTCCGCGGGGGAGCAGTACTTC. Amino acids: CASSQRSAGEQYF.

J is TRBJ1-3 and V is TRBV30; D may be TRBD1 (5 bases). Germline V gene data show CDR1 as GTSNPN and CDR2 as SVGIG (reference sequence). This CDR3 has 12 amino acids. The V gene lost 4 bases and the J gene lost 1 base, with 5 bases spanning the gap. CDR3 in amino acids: CAWTGSGNTIYF. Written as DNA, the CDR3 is TGTGCCTGGACAGGGTCTGGAAACACCATATATTTT. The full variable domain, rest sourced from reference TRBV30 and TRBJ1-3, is SQTIHQWPATLVQPVGSPLSLECTVEGTSNPNLYWYRQAAGRGLQLLFYSVGIGQISSEVPQNLSASRPQDRQFILSSKKLLLSDSGFYLCAWTGSGNTIYFGEGSWLTVV.

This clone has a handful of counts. In nucleotides, the CDR3 is TGTGCCAGCAGTTTGGGTCCGGGGAAAGCTTTCTTT. Translated, it gives CASSLGPGKAFF. The rearrangement joins TRBV28 to TRBJ1-1, with no clear D. V was pared by 3 bases and J by 9 bases, with 11 bases between. CDR1 and CDR2 from the germline V gene are MDHEN and SYDVKM. This CDR3 region has 12 residues.

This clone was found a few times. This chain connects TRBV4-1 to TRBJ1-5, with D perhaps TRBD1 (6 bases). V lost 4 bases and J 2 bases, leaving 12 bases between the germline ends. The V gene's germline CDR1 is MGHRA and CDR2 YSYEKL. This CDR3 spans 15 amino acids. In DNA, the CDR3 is TGCGCCAGCAGCCTCTGGGGGCCTGGCAATCAGCCCCAGCATTTT. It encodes CASSLWGPGNQPQHF.

The CDR3 sequence is CASSLVAPHDEQFF. Here the CDR3 DNA reads TGTGCCAGCAGCTTAGTAGCTCCCCACGATGAGCAGTTCTTC. The chain recombines TRBV7-9 with TRBJ2-1; D remains unclear. V gave up 1 base and J gave up 8 bases, with 12 bases separating them. Germline V lookup: CDR1 SEHNR, CDR2 FQNEAQ (reference sequence). The CDR3 covers 14 residues.

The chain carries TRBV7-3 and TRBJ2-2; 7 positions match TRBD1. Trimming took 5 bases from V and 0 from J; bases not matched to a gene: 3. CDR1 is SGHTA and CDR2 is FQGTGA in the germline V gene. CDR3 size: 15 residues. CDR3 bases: TGTGCCAGCAGCCCGACAGGGTCGAACACCGGGGAGCTGTTTTTT. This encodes CASSPTGSNTGELFF.

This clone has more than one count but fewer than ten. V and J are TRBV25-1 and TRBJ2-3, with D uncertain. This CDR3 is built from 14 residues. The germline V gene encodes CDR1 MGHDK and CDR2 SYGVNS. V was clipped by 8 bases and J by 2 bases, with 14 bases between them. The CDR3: CASGTNGYTDTQYF. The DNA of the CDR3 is TGTGCCAGCGGAACTAACGGCTACACAGATACGCAGTATTTT.

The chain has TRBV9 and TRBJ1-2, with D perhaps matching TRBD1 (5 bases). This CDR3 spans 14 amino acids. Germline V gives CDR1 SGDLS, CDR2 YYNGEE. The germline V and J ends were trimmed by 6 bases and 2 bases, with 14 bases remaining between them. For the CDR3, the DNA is TGTGCCAGCACCAAGGGACTCTTAAACTATGGCTACACCTTC. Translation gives CASTKGLLNYGYTF.

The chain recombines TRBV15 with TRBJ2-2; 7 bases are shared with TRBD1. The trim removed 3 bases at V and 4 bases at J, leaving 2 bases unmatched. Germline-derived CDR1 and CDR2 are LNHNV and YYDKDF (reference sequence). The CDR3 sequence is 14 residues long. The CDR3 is CATSSDRATGELFF. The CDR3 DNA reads TGTGCCACCAGCAGCGACAGGGCCACCGGGGAGCTGTTTTTT. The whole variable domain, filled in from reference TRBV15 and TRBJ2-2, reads DAMVIQNPRYQVTQFGKPVTLSCSQTLNHNVMYWYQQKSSQAPKLLFHYYDKDFNNEADTPDNFQSRRPNTSFCFLDIRSPGLGDTAMYLCATSSDRATGELFFGEGSRLTVL.

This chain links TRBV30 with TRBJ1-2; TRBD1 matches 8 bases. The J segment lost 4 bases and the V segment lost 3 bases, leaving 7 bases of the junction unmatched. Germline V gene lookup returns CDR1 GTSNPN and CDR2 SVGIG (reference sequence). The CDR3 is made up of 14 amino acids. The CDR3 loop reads CAWSYGQGIYGYTF. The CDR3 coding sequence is TGTGCCTGGAGCTATGGACAGGGCATCTATGGCTACACCTTC.

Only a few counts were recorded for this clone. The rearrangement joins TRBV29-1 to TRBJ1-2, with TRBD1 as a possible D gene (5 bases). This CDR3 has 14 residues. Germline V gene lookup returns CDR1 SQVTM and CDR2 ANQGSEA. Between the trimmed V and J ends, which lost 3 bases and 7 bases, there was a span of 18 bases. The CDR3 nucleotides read TGCAGCGTTGACTTCGATCTTACGGGGGGTGGCTACACCTTC. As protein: CSVDFDLTGGGYTF.

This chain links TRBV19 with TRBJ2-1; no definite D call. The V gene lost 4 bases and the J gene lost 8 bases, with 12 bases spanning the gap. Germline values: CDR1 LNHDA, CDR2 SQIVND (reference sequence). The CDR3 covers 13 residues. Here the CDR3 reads CASSRSLEDEQFF. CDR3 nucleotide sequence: TGTGCCAGTAGTAGGTCCCTTGAGGATGAGCAGTTCTTC.

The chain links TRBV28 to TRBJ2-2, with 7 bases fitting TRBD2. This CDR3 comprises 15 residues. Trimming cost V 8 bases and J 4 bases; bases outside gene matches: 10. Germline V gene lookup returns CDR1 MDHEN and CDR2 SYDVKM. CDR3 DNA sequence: TGTGCCAGCTCACTGTATGGCGGGGGCACCGGGGAGCTGTTTTTT. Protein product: CASSLYGGGTGELFF.